Below, 20 T cell receptor beta chains from the same sample are listed, as sequenced in a study of vaccination and CD4 T cells after COVID-19. Which antigens these TCRs recognize remains unknown. Sequenced with the Oncomine TCR Beta short-read assay was DNA taken from cultured CD4+ T cells. TCRdb recomputed calls from the PCR reads with MiXCR, one row per CDR3 protein. The data contain about 25,000 distinct CDR3 sequences, roughly 42% of them seen just once; the ten biggest clones take up approximately 7.5%. Described treatment: roughly 10-day PBMC culture with coronavirus spike peptide pools or control peptides (ViraFEST assay). The material sequenced was CD4+ T cells from blood, cultured in vitro. Every receptor here comes from a human donor who had recovered from COVID-19.

There are a few counts of this clonotype. V gene TRBV7-9 combines with J gene TRBJ1-1; no firm D call. Germline assignment: CDR1 SEHNR and CDR2 FQNEAQ (reference sequence). This CDR3 has 16 amino acids. V gave up 5 bases and J gave up 4 bases, with 20 bases separating them. CDR3 region: CASSHLPGTSGTEAFF. Here the CDR3 DNA reads TGTGCCAGCAGCCATTTGCCGGGAACCTCGGGCACTGAAGCTTTCTTT.

The chain carries TRBV2 and TRBJ2-5, with D uncertain. Trimming took off 1 base at V and 8 bases at J, with 11 bases between the two ends. This CDR3 is 13 amino acids long. Germline CDR1 is SNHLY and CDR2 is FYNNEI. CDR3 nucleotides: TGTGCCAGCAGTGAAGGTCCCACCTTAACCCAGTACTTC. This sequence encodes CASSEGPTLTQYF.

The CDR3, as DNA: TGTGCCAGCAGCCAAGAATATCAGTTGGGCTACAATGAGCAGTTCTTC. Residues: CASSQEYQLGYNEQFF. The V gene is TRBV14, the J gene TRBJ2-1; D unresolved. Germline CDR1 is SGHDN and CDR2 is FVKESK. Between the trimmed V and J ends, which lost 0 bases and 3 bases, there was a span of 12 bases. The CDR3 is 16 residues long.

This clonotype was recorded a few times. The chain uses TRBV20-1 and TRBJ2-5, with a weak D call TRBD2 (5 bases). The length of the CDR3 is 15 residues. Trimming shortened V by 2 bases and J by 5 bases, and 18 bases separated the two germline ends. Germline CDR1 and CDR2: DFQATT and SNEGSKA (reference sequence). This CDR3 reads CSARSGEVYSETQYF. The CDR3 DNA reads as TGCAGTGCTAGAAGCGGAGAAGTATATTCGGAGACCCAGTACTTC.

This chain links TRBV7-2 with TRBJ2-7, with D maybe TRBD2 (5 bases). The CDR3 length is 13 residues. CDR1 is SGHTA and CDR2 is FQGNSA in the germline V gene. The V gene lost 5 bases and the J gene lost 0 bases, with 8 bases spanning the gap. The CDR3 coding sequence is TGTGCCAGCAGCGCCGGGAACTCCTACGAGCAGTACTTC. Residues: CASSAGNSYEQYF.

The chain employs TRBV7-3 and TRBJ2-7; 7 bases line up with TRBD1. The germline V gene has CDR1 SGHTA and CDR2 FQGTGA. V lost 4 bases to trimming and J lost 1 base; unmatched junction nucleotides: 4. The CDR3 length is 14 residues. CDR3 in DNA: TGTGCCAGCAGCTCACAGGGGCGATCCTACGAGCAGTACTTC. This sequence encodes CASSSQGRSYEQYF.

The chain recombines TRBV7-9 with TRBJ1-1; 8 nucleotides agree with TRBD1. Germline V gene data show CDR1 as SEHNR and CDR2 as FQNEAQ (reference sequence). V lost 1 base, J lost 10 bases, and 8 bases stayed unmatched. This CDR3 contains 14 residues. This CDR3 reads CASSLDVRGRGAFF. Here the CDR3 DNA reads TGTGCCAGCAGCTTAGATGTCAGGGGGCGGGGAGCTTTCTTT.

This clonotype has just a few counts. Here the CDR3 reads CASSETGYGYTF. Here the CDR3 DNA reads TGTGCCAGCAGCGAGACAGGGTATGGCTACACCTTC. The chain combines TRBV7-3 with TRBJ1-2, with 7 bases identical to TRBD1. The CDR3 runs to 12 residues. Germline values: CDR1 SGHTA, CDR2 FQGTGA. Trimming cost V 5 bases and J 5 bases; bases outside gene matches: 2.

V is TRBV24-1 and J is TRBJ1-1; D is possibly TRBD1 (5 bases). Germline CDR1 and CDR2: KGHDR and SFDVKD. The CDR3 has 14 residues. V was shortened by 5 bases and J by 4 bases, with 13 bases between the two germline ends. The CDR3: CATSAGGRITEAFF. In DNA, the CDR3 is TGTGCCACCAGTGCCGGGGGACGAATCACTGAAGCTTTCTTT.

The genes are TRBV7-3 and TRBJ2-5; no reliable D call. Germline CDR1 reads SGHTA; CDR2 reads FQGTGA. V was cut by 5 bases and J by 4 bases, with 17 bases left in between. The CDR3 runs to 15 residues. The CDR3 nucleotides read TGTGCCAGCAGCACCCTTTCGGGCGATGGAGAGACCCAGTACTTC. This encodes CASSTLSGDGETQYF. The full variable domain, its missing parts supplied by reference TRBV7-3 and TRBJ2-5, is GAGVSQTPSNKVTEKGKYVELRCDPISGHTALYWYRQSLGQGPEFLIYFQGTGAADDSGLPNDRFFAVRPEGSVSTLKIQRTERGDSAVYLCASSTLSGDGETQYFGPGTRLLVL.

The chain combines TRBV6-1 with TRBJ1-2; D gene uncertain. In germline, CDR1 is MNHNS, CDR2 SASEGT. V was cut by 6 bases and J by 4 bases, with 9 bases left in between. This CDR3 has 12 amino acids. The CDR3 nucleotides read TGTGCCAGCAGCCGACGGACCTATGGCTACACCTTC. As protein: CASSRRTYGYTF.

This clonotype was counted a few times. The gene calls are TRBV11-2 and TRBJ1-6, with D possibly matching TRBD1 (5 bases). Germline V gene lookup returns CDR1 SGHAT and CDR2 FQNNGV. V was clipped by 1 base and J by 9 bases, with 10 bases between them. The CDR3 spans 14 residues. This CDR3 is CASSLGGWGSPLHF. Written as DNA, the CDR3 is TGTGCCAGCAGCTTAGGGGGGTGGGGTTCACCCCTCCACTTT.

Concerning this clonotype itself: One end of the junction varies from germline; a read error may be responsible. This chain joins TRBV7-7 and TRBJ2-2; D is undetermined. The CDR3 contains 14 residues. Germline CDR1 SSHAT, CDR2 FNYEAQ (reference sequence). CDR3 amino acids: CASSLDIGTGELFF. CDR3 in DNA: TGTGCTAGCAGCTTAGATATTGGCACCGGGGAGCTGTTTTTT.

The rearrangement uses TRBV10-3 and TRBJ2-3; D is possibly TRBD1 (6 bases). This CDR3 has 16 amino acids. CDR1 is ENHRY and CDR2 is SYGVKD in the germline V gene. The V and J ends lost 0 bases and 2 bases respectively, with 12 bases between them. In DNA form, the CDR3 reads TGTGCCATCAGTGAGTCCAAGGACAGCTCCACAGATACGCAGTATTTT. It specifies CAISESKDSSTDTQYF.

The genes are TRBV11-2 and TRBJ2-7, with 8 bases matching TRBD2. This CDR3 is 16 amino acids long. Germline CDR1 reads SGHAT; CDR2 reads FQNNGV. Trimming at V came to 1 base and at J to 7 bases, leaving 12 bases not matched to a gene. The CDR3 DNA is TGTGCCAGCAGCTTAGCTGGGTCGGGGGGGAAAGAAGAGCAGTACTTC. It is translated as CASSLAGSGGKEEQYF.

There are a few counts of this clonotype. The chain recombines TRBV6-1 with TRBJ1-6, with D possibly TRBD1 on 6 matching bases. This CDR3 comprises 15 residues. Germline CDR1 reads MNHNS; CDR2 reads SASEGT. Trimming took off 8 bases at V and 4 bases at J, with 15 bases between the two ends. CDR3 protein: CASRGVRGYNSPLHF. The CDR3 nucleotides read TGTGCCAGCCGAGGGGTTAGGGGGTATAATTCACCCCTCCACTTT.

The chain joins TRBV6-1 to TRBJ2-3; D call uncertain. V was trimmed by 4 bases and J by 7 bases, leaving 9 bases between them. The germline gives CDR1 MNHNS, CDR2 SASEGT. This CDR3 is built from 12 residues. The CDR3 sequence: CASSVKGHTQYF. Written as DNA, the CDR3 is TGTGCCAGCAGTGTTAAAGGACATACGCAGTATTTT.

The rearrangement joins TRBV4-2 to TRBJ1-2; D perhaps matches TRBD1 (6 bases). Trimming took off 4 bases at V and 1 base at J, with 13 bases between the two ends. Germline V gene sequence: CDR1 LGHNA, CDR2 YNFKEQ. The CDR3 loop spans 15 amino acids. The CDR3 loop is CASSLGTLDNYGYTF. The CDR3 DNA reads as TGTGCCAGCAGCCTCGGGACACTCGATAACTATGGCTACACCTTC.

The CDR3 loop is CSANREPGELFF. The CDR3 DNA follows: TGCAGTGCCAACAGGGAACCCGGGGAGCTGTTTTTT. This chain joins TRBV20-1 and TRBJ2-2; TRBD1 is a possible D gene (6 bases). Between the trimmed V and J ends, which lost 6 bases and 6 bases, there was a span of 11 bases. CDR1 is DFQATT and CDR2 is SNEGSKA in the germline V gene (reference sequence). There are 12 residues in the CDR3.

The CDR3 spells CASSLNGGARELFF. CDR3 coding DNA: TGTGCCAGCAGTTTGAACGGGGGGGCTCGGGAGCTGTTTTTT. This chain links TRBV28 with TRBJ2-2, with 8 bases identical to TRBD2. CDR1 is MDHEN and CDR2 is SYDVKM in the germline V gene. Trimming at V came to 3 bases and at J to 9 bases, leaving 6 bases not matched to a gene. The CDR3 loop spans 14 amino acids.